One and the same sample provided the 10 T cell receptor beta chains below, sequenced in a study of T cell responses to AZD1222 COVID-19 vaccine. Sequencing used immunoSEQ multiplex PCR; TCRdb keeps in-frame clones, though not all of them. Of 95,000 to 150,000 clones in the sample, approximately 88% were seen once. The material sequenced was peripheral blood, taken on day 0 of AZD1222 vaccination. Receptor source: an adult in good health.

The chain carries TRBV2 and TRBJ1-5; D remains unclear. The CDR3 has 12 amino acids. The V end lost 6 bases, the J end lost 3 bases, and 6 bases lay between the germline ends. Germline V gene data show CDR1 as SNHLY and CDR2 as FYNNEI. The CDR3 sequence is CASRGNNQPQHF. The CDR3 DNA reads TGTGCCAGCAGGGGGAACAATCAGCCCCAGCATTTT.

V gene TRBV11-2 combines with J gene TRBJ1-1, with D uncertain. Trimming left V 5 bases short and J 4 bases short, with 29 bases between. The CDR3 loop spans 19 amino acids. Germline V gene data show CDR1 as SGHAT and CDR2 as FQNNGV. The CDR3 sequence: CASSLSALGRGYPVTEAFF. The CDR3 DNA sequence: TGTGCCAGCAGCCTCTCCGCATTGGGTCGAGGCTACCCGGTCACTGAAGCTTTCTTT. Combining the CDR3 with reference TRBV11-2 and TRBJ1-1 gives the whole variable domain EAGVAQSPRYKIIEKRQSVAFWCNPISGHATLYWYQQILGQGPKLLIQFQNNGVVDDSQLPKDRFSAERLKGVDSTLKIQPAKLEDSAVYLCASSLSALGRGYPVTEAFFGQGTRLTVV.

This clone turned up a few times. The chain combines TRBV4-3 with TRBJ1-1; the D is unclear. V lost 1 base and J 2 bases, leaving 11 bases between the germline ends. Germline loops: CDR1 LGHNA, CDR2 YSLEER. CDR3 length: 15 residues. CDR3 coding DNA: TGCGCCAGCAGCCAAGCCCCGACACTTAACACTGAAGCTTTCTTT. Encoded protein: CASSQAPTLNTEAFF.

The chain carries TRBV18 and TRBJ1-2, with 8 nucleotides matching TRBD1. CDR3 length: 17 amino acids. The V segment lost 2 bases and the J segment 0 bases; nucleotides outside the gene matches: 8. CDR1 is KGHSH, CDR2 LQKENI, per germline. The CDR3 nucleotides are TGTGCCAGCTCACCATACCAGGGGGCCCAATCTAACTATGGCTACACCTTC. Translated: CASSPYQGAQSNYGYTF.

The chain couples TRBV3-1 (or the pseudogene TRBV3-2) to TRBJ2-7, with 8 bases lining up with TRBD1. Germline V gives CDR1 LGHDT, CDR2 YNNKEL (reference sequence). This CDR3 contains 13 residues. Trimming removed 1 base from V and 6 bases from J; junction bases left unmatched: 2. CDR3 in amino acids: CASSQVDRVEQYF. CDR3 coding DNA: TGTGCCAGCAGCCAAGTGGACAGGGTCGAGCAGTACTTC.

This chain links TRBV19 with TRBJ1-2, with D maybe TRBD1 (5 bases). The CDR3 totals 17 residues. Germline V gives CDR1 LNHDA, CDR2 SQIVND (reference sequence). Deletions cut 1 base from V and 1 base from J, with 16 bases between. As DNA, the CDR3 is TGTGCCAGTAGTATAGTTCCCCGACAGCGGATTAACTATGGCTACACCTTC. As protein: CASSIVPRQRINYGYTF.

The chain recombines TRBV6-5 with TRBJ2-1; D may be TRBD2 (5 bases). Germline V gene lookup returns CDR1 MNHEY and CDR2 SVGAGI. CDR3 length equals 14 residues. V dropped 0 bases and J dropped 6 bases, with 9 bases sitting between them. CDR3 in amino acids: CASSYSRAGNEQFF. CDR3 nucleotides: TGTGCCAGCAGTTACTCGCGGGCGGGCAATGAGCAGTTCTTC.

In regard to this clone: One junction end does not reproduce the germline sequence, and a read error may be involved. The rearrangement uses TRBV2 and TRBJ2-7; D is unclear. Germline CDR1 is SNHLY and CDR2 is FYNNEI. The CDR3 covers 10 residues. CDR3 coding DNA: TGTGCCAGCAGTGAAGCGCGGCAGGACTTC. Translation: CASSEARQDF.

J is TRBJ1-2 and V is TRBV12-3 or TRBV12-4; D is ambiguous. The CDR3 loop spans 13 amino acids. With 7 bases removed from V and 1 base from J, the gap between germline ends came to 10 bases. The CDR3 sequence: CASNPLRNYGYTF. CDR3 nucleotide sequence: TGTGCCAGCAACCCTCTCCGTAACTATGGCTACACCTTC.

About this clone itself: Other DNA sequences of this sample code for an identical CDR3. This chain connects TRBV5-1 to TRBJ1-2; D is ambiguous. Germline V lookup: CDR1 SGHRS, CDR2 YFSETQ. The CDR3 length is 14 residues. Trimming pared 0 bases from V and 1 base from J, leaving 7 bases between. This chain's CDR3 is CASSLGGDNYGYTF. CDR3 DNA: TGCGCCAGCAGCTTGGGGGGAGATAACTATGGCTACACCTTC.